One sample yielded the 15 T cell receptor beta chains listed below, sequenced in a study of monozygotic twins with cystic fibrosis (dated by TCRdb to the early 2020s). The library was generated by the immunoSEQ multiplex PCR assay. As stored in TCRdb, this immuneACCESS dataset retains in-frame rearrangements with V and J assigned. A fraction of the clones does not appear; measured against another copy, unresolved V genes explain less than half of the discrepancy, and the remainder lacks a known reason. Here the sample has around 26,000 clones; 95% to 97% occur a single time. Together, the top ten hold under 3% of the sample. Source material: blood. These receptors all stem from a girl aged 2 to 9 with cystic fibrosis.

The rearrangement joins TRBV7-8 to TRBJ2-4; D possibly corresponds to TRBD1 (6 bases). The germline V gene encodes CDR1 SGHVS and CDR2 FQNEAQ. The CDR3 is 16 amino acids. Between the trimmed V and J ends, which lost 3 bases and 7 bases, there was a span of 19 bases. As DNA, the CDR3 is TGTGCCAGCAGCTTCGAAACGCAGGGGCTGAGGAACATTCAGTACTTC. The encoded protein is CASSFETQGLRNIQYF.

The chain employs TRBV6-1 and TRBJ1-2; D gene ambiguous. V was pared by 4 bases and J by 7 bases, with 7 bases between. Germline lookup yields CDR1 MNHNS and CDR2 SASEGT. This CDR3 has 11 residues. The CDR3, as DNA: TGTGCCAGCAGTGCGGGCCTTGGCTACACCTTC. Translated: CASSAGLGYTF.

This chain connects TRBV19 to TRBJ2-5; 8 bases are a match to TRBD1. This CDR3 spans 16 amino acids. From germline, CDR1 is LNHDA and CDR2 SQIVND (reference sequence). The junction had 10 bases not matched to a gene; V was cut back by 1 base and J by 6 bases. The CDR3 DNA is TGTGCCAGTAGTATAGGCAGGACAGGGTCCAAGCAGACCCAGTACTTC. The encoded protein is CASSIGRTGSKQTQYF.

This clone was seen only once. This sequence joins TRBV19 and TRBJ2-7; either TRBD1 or TRBD2 may fit D (5 bases each). CDR3 length: 12 residues. The V and J ends lost 8 bases and 2 bases respectively, with 10 bases between them. Germline V lookup: CDR1 LNHDA, CDR2 SQIVND (reference sequence). The CDR3 here is CASSGPTYEQYF. DNA of the CDR3: TGTGCCAGTTCGGGACCCACCTACGAGCAGTACTTC.

The chain joins TRBV4-2 to TRBJ1-1; 8 bases fit TRBD1. Germline lookup yields CDR1 LGHNA and CDR2 YNFKEQ. This CDR3 region has 16 residues. The J segment lost 5 bases and the V segment lost 1 base, leaving 9 bases of the junction unmatched. DNA of the CDR3: TGTGCCAGCAGCCAAGTCCTGGACAGGGAGGGGACTGAAGCTTTCTTT. Residues: CASSQVLDREGTEAFF.

The chain links TRBV30 to TRBJ1-2; no clear D gene. The CDR3 is 8 amino acids. Per the germline V gene, CDR1 is GTSNPN and CDR2 is SVGIG (reference sequence). Trimming removed 8 bases from V and 10 bases from J, with 8 bases in between. The CDR3 region is CAGQDYTF. The CDR3 nucleotides read TGTGCCGGGCAAGACTACACCTTC.

The J gene is TRBJ2-7, the V gene TRBV9, with a possible D match to TRBD1 (6 bases). Looked up from germline, CDR1 is SGDLS and CDR2 is YYNGEE. V shed 5 bases and J shed 3 bases, with 30 bases lying between them. The CDR3 spans 19 residues. The CDR3 DNA is TGTGCCAGCAGACGTTATCCGGGACACCCGAGGGGGTTCGACTACGAGCAGTACTTC. Protein product: CASRRYPGHPRGFDYEQYF.

V and J are TRBV5-1 and TRBJ2-7, with TRBD2 identical over 7 bases. The CDR3 spans 12 residues. V lost 4 bases, J lost 5 bases, and 3 bases stayed unmatched. The germline V gene has CDR1 SGHRS and CDR2 YFSETQ. The CDR3 sequence is CASSGAGDEQYF. In DNA, the CDR3 is TGCGCCAGCAGCGGGGCGGGGGACGAGCAGTACTTC. The complete variable domain, with remaining parts taken from reference TRBV5-1 and TRBJ2-7, reads KAGVTQTPRYLIKTRGQQVTLSCSPISGHRSVSWYQQTPGQGLQFLFEYFSETQRNKGNFPGRFSGRQFSNSRSEMNVSTLELGDSALYLCASSGAGDEQYFGPGTRLTVT.

The chain recombines TRBV19 with TRBJ2-7, with D hard to call. The CDR3 spans 13 residues. V lost 1 base and J lost 3, with 7 bases in between. Germline-derived CDR1 and CDR2 are LNHDA and SQIVND (reference sequence). The CDR3 sequence is CASSIGFSYEQYF. Written as DNA, the CDR3 is TGTGCCAGTAGTATAGGGTTCAGCTACGAGCAGTACTTC.

The chain uses TRBV27 and TRBJ2-1; 9 bases map to TRBD2. In germline, CDR1 is MNHEY, CDR2 SMNVEV (reference sequence). The CDR3 runs to 15 residues. Trimming removed 4 bases from V and 8 bases from J; junction bases left unmatched: 9. CDR3 DNA sequence: TGTGCCAGCAGTTCGCAGACTAGCGGAGGAGATGAGCAGTTCTTC. Translated: CASSSQTSGGDEQFF.

This chain links TRBV9 with TRBJ2-5; a possible D gene is TRBD1 (6 bases). The CDR3 has 15 amino acids. CDR1 and CDR2 from the germline V gene are SGDLS and YYNGEE. Trimming removed 3 bases at V and 2 bases at J, with 14 bases between. The CDR3 DNA sequence: TGTGCCAGCAGCGGGGGGACATTAGGTCAAGAGACCCAGTACTTC. Protein product: CASSGGTLGQETQYF.

This clone has just a few counts. The genes are TRBV5-4 and TRBJ1-2; D not certain. With 0 bases removed from V and 4 bases from J, the gap between germline ends came to 10 bases. Germline V CDR1 and CDR2: SGHNT, YYREEE (reference sequence). The CDR3 is 14 amino acids. The DNA for the CDR3 is TGTGCCAGCAGCTTGGAAGGGCTCAGCTATGGCTACACCTTC. Its protein is CASSLEGLSYGYTF.

The J gene is TRBJ2-1, the V gene TRBV27, with TRBD2 as a possible D gene (5 bases). Germline assignment: CDR1 MNHEY and CDR2 SMNVEV (reference sequence). The CDR3 totals 15 residues. Trimming stripped 2 bases from V and 3 bases from J, with 11 bases between. CDR3 sequence reads: CASSLIGRIYNEQFF. For the CDR3, the DNA is TGTGCCAGCAGTTTAATAGGGAGAATCTACAATGAGCAGTTCTTC.

The chain uses TRBV18 and TRBJ2-3, with D perhaps given as TRBD1 or TRBD2 (5 bases each). The V and J ends lost 1 base and 4 bases respectively, with 6 bases between them. This CDR3 comprises 13 residues. Germline V gene lookup returns CDR1 KGHSH and CDR2 LQKENI. The CDR3 loop reads CASSPRGPDTQYF. CDR3 nucleotide sequence: TGTGCCAGCTCACCACGGGGACCAGATACGCAGTATTTT.

The chain employs TRBV28 and TRBJ1-5; D possibly corresponds to TRBD1 (5 bases). The CDR3 is 16 amino acids. V lost 5 bases, J lost 4 bases, and 18 bases lay in between. Germline CDR1 is MDHEN and CDR2 is SYDVKM. The CDR3 sequence: CASSPHEGRANQPQHF. DNA for the CDR3: TGTGCCAGCAGTCCCCATGAGGGACGGGCGAATCAGCCCCAGCATTTT.